One and the same sample provided the 22 T cell receptor beta chains below, sequenced in a study of blood T cell repertoires in COVID-19. Assay used: immunoSEQ multiplex PCR; TCRdb lists only in-frame clones, some missing. The profile shows roughly 33,000 clones, 85% of them singletons. Sequencing was performed on peripheral blood. Receptors were obtained from a human donor with acute or convalescent COVID-19. The donor label of this sample is uncertain.

This sequence joins TRBV7-9 and TRBJ1-6; D gene ambiguous. V was clipped by 5 bases and J by 9 bases, with 14 bases between them. This CDR3 region has 14 residues. In germline, CDR1 is SEHNR, CDR2 FQNEAQ (reference sequence). CDR3 nucleotides: TGTGCCAGCAGCCCCCCTTATGAGGGTTCACCCCTCCACTTT. Its translation: CASSPPYEGSPLHF.

In its sample, this clone was seen a few times. This chain connects TRBV7-9 to TRBJ2-5; the D gene is possibly TRBD2 (5 bases). This CDR3 has 16 residues. Between the trimmed V and J ends, which lost 5 bases and 5 bases, there was a span of 21 bases. The V gene's germline CDR1 is SEHNR and CDR2 FQNEAQ (reference sequence). CDR3 sequence: CASSPREWENSETQYF. DNA for the CDR3: TGTGCCAGCAGCCCGAGGGAGTGGGAGAACTCGGAGACCCAGTACTTC.

This chain joins TRBV6-6 and TRBJ2-4, with 10 bases matching TRBD1. Germline CDR1 MNHNY, CDR2 SVGAGI (reference sequence). The trim removed 5 bases at V and 1 base at J, leaving 8 bases unmatched. The CDR3 runs to 17 residues. The CDR3 nucleotides read TGTGCCAGCAGTCTACGACAGGGGGCTGCGGCCAAAAACATTCAGTACTTC. It is translated as CASSLRQGAAAKNIQYF.

This chain connects TRBV25-1 to TRBJ1-6, with D unclear. V dropped 4 bases and J dropped 6 bases, with 19 bases sitting between them. The length of the CDR3 is 17 residues. Germline V gives CDR1 MGHDK, CDR2 SYGVNS. CDR3 region: CASSVGQSRNPNSPLHF. The CDR3 bases are TGTGCCAGCAGTGTTGGGCAGTCCAGAAACCCTAATTCACCCCTCCACTTT.

The chain uses TRBV19 and TRBJ1-1; D is uncertain. The CDR3 runs 12 residues. The V end lost 5 bases, the J end lost 11 bases, and 15 bases lay between the germline ends. CDR1 is LNHDA, CDR2 SQIVND, per germline (reference sequence). CDR3 bases: TGTGCCAGTAGTTCTCAACTGGGGAGGGCTTTCTTT. Encoded protein: CASSSQLGRAFF. The complete variable domain, with remaining parts taken from reference TRBV19 and TRBJ1-1, reads DGGITQSPKYLFRKEGQNVTLSCEQNLNHDAMYWYRQDPGQGLRLIYYSQIVNDFQKGDIAEGYSVSREKKESFPLTVTSAQKNPTAFYLCASSSQLGRAFFGQGTRLTVV.

The J gene is TRBJ2-6, the V gene TRBV30; possible D gene TRBD1, 6 bases. Germline CDR1 is GTSNPN and CDR2 is SVGIG (reference sequence). The CDR3 totals 14 residues. The germline V and J ends were trimmed by 8 bases and 2 bases, with 13 bases remaining between them. In DNA form, the CDR3 reads TGTGCCGGAGCAGGGGATCCTGGGGCCAACGTCCTGACTTTC. The encoded protein is CAGAGDPGANVLTF. Full variable domain (missing parts from reference TRBV30 and TRBJ2-6): SQTIHQWPATLVQPVGSPLSLECTVEGTSNPNLYWYRQAAGRGLQLLFYSVGIGQISSEVPQNLSASRPQDRQFILSSKKLLLSDSGFYLCAGAGDPGANVLTFGAGSRLTVL.

The J gene is TRBJ2-7, the V gene TRBV9; TRBD1 is a possible D gene (6 bases). This CDR3 spans 16 amino acids. Trimming stripped 0 bases from V and 3 bases from J, with 16 bases between. Germline loops: CDR1 SGDLS, CDR2 YYNGEE. Here the CDR3 DNA reads TGTGCCAGCAGCGTAGCCACACAGGGTAGCCTCTACGAGCAGTACTTC. This translates into CASSVATQGSLYEQYF.

The gene calls are TRBV4-1 and TRBJ1-5; 8 bases align to TRBD1. V lost 3 bases and J lost 7; bases outside the gene matches: 8. Germline assignment: CDR1 MGHRA and CDR2 YSYEKL. CDR3 length equals 15 residues. The CDR3 spells CASSQGQGAQQPQHF. In DNA, the CDR3 is TGCGCCAGCAGCCAGGGGCAGGGGGCACAGCAGCCCCAGCATTTT.

The chain links TRBV10-2 to TRBJ1-1; possibly TRBD1 for D (6 bases). CDR1 is WSHSY, CDR2 SAAADI, per germline. V dropped 3 bases and J dropped 1 base, with 6 bases sitting between them. CDR3 size: 13 residues. CDR3 in DNA: TGCGCCAGCAGTGAACAGGGGAACACTGAAGCTTTCTTT. It specifies CASSEQGNTEAFF.

V and J are TRBV9 and TRBJ2-1, with D tentatively TRBD1 (6 bases). The germline CDR1 and CDR2 sequences are SGDLS and YYNGEE. Between the trimmed V and J ends, which lost 3 bases and 1 base, there was a span of 11 bases. The CDR3 contains 15 residues. CDR3 nucleotides: TGTGCCAGCAGCGGACAGGACAGATCCTACAATGAGCAGTTCTTC. Encoded protein: CASSGQDRSYNEQFF.

The V call is TRBV6-5, the J call TRBJ1-4; 7 nucleotides match TRBD1. The germline V gene encodes CDR1 MNHEY and CDR2 SVGAGI. The V and J ends lost 6 bases and 3 bases, in that order; junction bases with no gene match: 7. The CDR3 runs 15 residues. CDR3 nucleotides: TGTGCCAGCAGGGAGATGACAGGGTCTAATGAAAAACTGTTTTTT. Amino acids: CASREMTGSNEKLFF.

The chain employs TRBV5-4 and TRBJ2-1, with TRBD1 matching over 7 bases. From germline, CDR1 is SGHNT and CDR2 YYREEE (reference sequence). Unmatched junction bases numbered 9, after V lost 4 bases and J lost 5 bases. The CDR3 is 15 amino acids. This CDR3 is CASSLPPGQNNEQFF. CDR3 in DNA: TGTGCCAGCAGCCTGCCCCCGGGACAGAACAATGAGCAGTTCTTC.

This rearrangement joins TRBV7-3 to TRBJ2-1; possibly TRBD2 for D (6 bases). The V gene lost 1 base and the J gene lost 7 bases, with 8 bases spanning the gap. This CDR3 spans 13 amino acids. Germline loops: CDR1 SGHTA, CDR2 FQGTGA. CDR3: CASSLMGGNEQFF. CDR3 nucleotide sequence: TGTGCCAGCAGCTTAATGGGGGGTAATGAGCAGTTCTTC.

The chain links TRBV24-1 to TRBJ1-1; 9 bases agree with TRBD1. This CDR3 contains 14 residues. Trimming removed 7 bases from V and 6 bases from J; junction bases left unmatched: 8. Germline V lookup: CDR1 KGHDR, CDR2 SFDVKD. The CDR3 DNA reads TGTGCCACCAGACCGAACAGGGGGCAATCTGAAGCTTTCTTT. This codes for CATRPNRGQSEAFF.

CDR3 sequence reads: CASSLLDRGSGTNTEAFF. In DNA form, the CDR3 reads TGTGCCAGCAGTTTATTGGACAGGGGTTCGGGTACGAACACTGAAGCTTTCTTT. This chain links TRBV27 with TRBJ1-1; 9 bases fit TRBD1. With 1 base clipped from V and 1 base from J, the junction kept 10 bases outside the gene matches. Germline V gene sequence: CDR1 MNHEY, CDR2 SMNVEV (reference sequence). CDR3 size: 18 residues.

The V and J genes are TRBV29-1 and TRBJ1-2; D is perhaps TRBD1 (5 bases). The V end was cut by 2 bases, the J end by 3 bases, with 10 bases between. The CDR3 runs 13 residues. Germline V gene sequence: CDR1 SQVTM, CDR2 ANQGSEA. The CDR3 coding sequence is TGCAGCGTTGAAAGGGGCGCTGACTATGGCTACACCTTC. Protein sequence: CSVERGADYGYTF.

The chain recombines TRBV6-5 with TRBJ2-3; D gene uncertain. The V end was cut by 6 bases, the J end by 0 bases, with 7 bases between. Germline V gene data show CDR1 as MNHEY and CDR2 as SVGAGI. CDR3 size: 13 residues. The CDR3 protein is CASRTISTDTQYF. As DNA, the CDR3 is TGTGCCAGCAGGACAATAAGCACAGATACGCAGTATTTT.

This chain's CDR3 is CASSSDRGNSPLHF. The DNA of the CDR3 is TGTGCCAGCAGCTCGGACAGGGGGAATTCACCCCTCCACTTT. The rearrangement uses TRBV7-2 and TRBJ1-6, with TRBD1 identical over 10 bases. V was pared by 4 bases and J by 7 bases, with 1 base of the junction left unmatched. Germline CDR1 reads SGHTA; CDR2 reads FQGNSA. CDR3 length: 14 residues.

The gene calls are TRBV7-9 and TRBJ2-1; D is ambiguous. CDR1 SEHNR and CDR2 FQNEAQ come from the germline V gene (reference sequence). CDR3 length equals 17 residues. Trimming took off 3 bases at V and 5 bases at J, with 20 bases between the two ends. CDR3 sequence (DNA): TGTGCCAGCAGCTTCTTTGGTTTAGGAGCCTCAAACAATGAGCAGTTCTTC. This codes for CASSFFGLGASNNEQFF. Together with reference TRBV7-9 and TRBJ2-1, the CDR3 gives the full variable domain: DTGVSQNPRHKITKRGQNVTFRCDPISEHNRLYWYRQTLGQGPEFLTYFQNEAQLEKSRLLSDRFSAERPKGSFSTLEIQRTEQGDSAMYLCASSFFGLGASNNEQFFGPGTRLTVL.

The chain joins TRBV18 to TRBJ2-1, with 9 bases lining up with TRBD2. Germline CDR1 reads KGHSH; CDR2 reads LQKENI. The CDR3 has 15 residues. The V gene end was trimmed by 4 bases and the J gene end by 5 bases; junction bases not matched to a gene: 6. The CDR3 nucleotides read TGTGCCAGCTCACAGGCTAGCGGGGTTGACAATGAGCAGTTCTTC. It is translated as CASSQASGVDNEQFF. Based on the CDR3 plus reference TRBV18 and TRBJ2-1, the full variable domain is NAGVMQNPRHLVRRRGQEARLRCSPMKGHSHVYWYRQLPEEGLKFMVYLQKENIIDESGMPKERFSAEFPKEGPSILRIQQVVRGDSAAYFCASSQASGVDNEQFFGPGTRLTVL.

This chain connects TRBV7-2 to TRBJ2-2; TRBD1 might be the D (6 bases). Per the germline V gene, CDR1 is SGHTA and CDR2 is FQGNSA. V was clipped by 2 bases and J by 5 bases, with 15 bases between them. The CDR3 covers 16 residues. CDR3 DNA sequence: TGTGCCAGCAGCTTAAGACCACAGGGTTCGACCGGGGAGCTGTTTTTT. Its protein is CASSLRPQGSTGELFF.

The rearrangement links TRBV7-2 to TRBJ2-3, with 10 bases fitting TRBD2. CDR1 is SGHTA, CDR2 FQGNSA, per germline. V lost 4 bases to trimming and J lost 4 bases; unmatched junction nucleotides: 8. There are 16 residues in the CDR3. The CDR3 spells CASSSPAGGIADTQYF. In DNA, the CDR3 is TGTGCCAGCAGCTCACCAGCGGGAGGGATCGCAGATACGCAGTATTTT.